This T cell receptor beta chain was captured by sequencing in a study of PD-1 blockade in classical Hodgkin lymphoma. Only in-frame clones appear in the TCRdb table, and some are missing; sequencing was by immunoSEQ multiplex PCR. The table lists 25,000 to 35,000 clones, under 90% of them singletons. Sample time point: cycle 4 day 1 (C4D1), after less than seven weeks of nivolumab. No patient escaped relapse after autologous stem cell transplantation, and brentuximab vedotin exposure varied. CD4+ T cells were purified from thawed PBMCs by magnetic negative selection. The CDR3 has 13 residues. CDR1 GTSNPN and CDR2 SVGIG come from the germline V gene (reference sequence). The V end lost 0 bases, the J end lost 7 bases, and 9 bases lay between the germline ends. Study-wide results and caveats: Baseline diversity in complete responders resembled that of newly diagnosed patients.

Notes on this clone: What it binds is not known.

V usage is TRBV30 and J usage is TRBJ2-2, with D tentatively TRBD2 (5 bases). The TCR was taken from a human donor with classical Hodgkin lymphoma. The sequenced sample was CD4+ T cells from blood, obtained before the fourth cycle of nivolumab. CDR3 nucleotides: TGTGCCTGGAGTGTATCCGGGGACGGGGAGCTGTTTTTT. Its protein is CAWSVSGDGELFF.